Only a few counts were recorded for the clone carrying this T cell receptor beta chain. The antigen is undetermined. In the PCR, 60 Vbeta and 13 Jbeta primers were used. Authors' analysis steps: The authors later counted roughly 76 million unique TCR beta chains, some 10 million of them shared. Sequenced by immunoSEQ multiplex PCR; TCRdb stores in-frame clones only, minus some. That table gives V, J and clone size, and the DNA gave D and trimming. Found here are approximately 97,000 clones, approximately 72% of them singletons; the top ten hold roughly 4.3%. These data originate in a study of cytomegalovirus exposure and HLA in healthy donors. This CDR3 is 13 amino acids long. Trimming stripped 2 bases from V and 3 bases from J, with 5 bases between. Germline values: CDR1 LGHNA, CDR2 YNFKEQ. Healthy bone marrow donors made up the donor group. Whole-study findings and limits: Per a later analysis, about 17,000 TCR beta sequences showed association with HLA alleles at 0.05 false discovery rate. Follow-up analysis later connected one missense variant in DCLRE1C with trimming of TCR beta V- and J-genes.

The chain combines TRBV4-2 with TRBJ1-5, with D unresolved. This clonotype was obtained from a woman aged 40 to 49 in good health and CMV-seropositive. Material: PBMCs. CDR3 amino acids: CASSQWLNQPQHF. The CDR3 nucleotides read TGTGCCAGCAGCCAATGGCTCAATCAGCCCCAGCATTTT.